Listed below are T cell receptor beta chains from one sample, sequenced in a study of blood T cell repertoires in COVID-19. Libraries were prepared by immunoSEQ multiplex PCR; TCRdb keeps only in-frame clonotypes and omits some of them. This table has under 120,000 clones, 69% appearing once. The sample consisted of peripheral blood. These receptors all come from a man aged 80 or over with acute or convalescent COVID-19. Both conserved end residues are trimmed from each CDR3.

V	CDR3
TRBV10-3	AISRGGEGNTEAF
TRBV4-1	ASSQVGGGYEQY
TRBV15	ATVEGPNTGELF
TRBV7-6	ASGTGVLSEKLF
TRBV28	ASSSPSGQGGLETQY
TRBV12-3/TRBV12-4	ASSVQGNYGYT
TRBV6-5	ASSDAGGREKLF
TRBV15	ATSREQGIPYEQY
TRBV7-2	ASSQFVNEQF
TRBV7-2	ASSSRGGGSGANVLT
TRBV19	ASSMRGGTYNEQF
TRBV30	AWRGGTNEKLF
TRBV2	ASSDMRSTDTQY
TRBV4-1	ASSQDPGSSGNTIY
TRBV29-1	SAALQGTEAF
TRBV18	ASSIPRGGSNQPQH
TRBV30	AWRVSGGRYYEQY
TRBV2	ASSQQGTDTQY
TRBV28	ASSFPLGRGIGELF
TRBV5-5	ASQAGNMNTEAF
TRBV27	ASSGLAGGLTDTQY
TRBV13	ASSFPAGGTYEQY
TRBV11-3	ASSLGAGDEQF
TRBV7-3	ASSLNDGNTQY
TRBV11-3	ASSPGLAGYDEQF
TRBV28	ASSPLPGQGSHYEQY
TRBV25-1	ASSRRGQERETQY
TRBV19	ASSRTGATEAF
TRBV7-8	ASSRGGTWETQY
TRBV6-5	ASSFGGAHETQY
TRBV5-1	ASSSSGTVSYEQY
TRBV5-6	ASSLWPGAYNEQF
TRBV7-9	ASSQIGDTQY
TRBV11-2	ASSLESTGGIGQY
TRBV21-1	AISPLTGEANYGYT
TRBV28	ASSLWGLAEGPGELF
TRBV7-2	ASSSDRDTEAF
TRBV28	ASSLSSSGPSTDTQY
TRBV7-8	ASSLGLWGVNTEAF
TRBV7-2	ASSFSGREVDTQY
TRBV11-2	ASSQDRPNEQY
TRBV28	ASILGVYSNQPQH
TRBV27	ASSPLAGGYEQY
TRBV28	ASSFMVGGTDTQY
TRBV19	ASSTVGGTTSEKLF
TRBV6-2/TRBV6-3	ASSYILWESQETQY
TRBV5-1	ASSLAAGGGNTEAF
TRBV18	ASSPAANTGELF
TRBV27	ASSRTGGFQPQH
TRBV6-2/TRBV6-3	ASSRGRPDTQY
TRBV29-1	SAMTSDLYEQF
TRBV5-4	ASSLGLRDYEQY
TRBV11-2	ASSLDRSNQPQH
TRBV19	ASSAPRQGASYGYT
TRBV5-6	ATTGTDSYNEQF